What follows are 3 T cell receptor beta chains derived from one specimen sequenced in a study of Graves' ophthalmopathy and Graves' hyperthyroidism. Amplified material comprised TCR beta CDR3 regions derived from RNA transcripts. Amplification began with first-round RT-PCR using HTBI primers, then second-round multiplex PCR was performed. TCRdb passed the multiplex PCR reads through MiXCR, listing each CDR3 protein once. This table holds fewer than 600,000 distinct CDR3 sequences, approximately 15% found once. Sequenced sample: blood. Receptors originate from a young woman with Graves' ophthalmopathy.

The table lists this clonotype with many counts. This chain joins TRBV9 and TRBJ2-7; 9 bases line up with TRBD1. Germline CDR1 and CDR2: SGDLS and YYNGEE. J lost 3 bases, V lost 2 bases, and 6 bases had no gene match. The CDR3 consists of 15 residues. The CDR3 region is CASSVTGGRDYEQYF. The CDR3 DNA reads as TGTGCCAGCAGCGTCACAGGGGGCAGGGACTACGAGCAGTACTTC.

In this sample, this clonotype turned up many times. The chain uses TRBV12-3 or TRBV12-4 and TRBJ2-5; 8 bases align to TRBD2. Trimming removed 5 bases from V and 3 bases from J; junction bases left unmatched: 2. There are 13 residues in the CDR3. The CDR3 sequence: CASSPGGEETQYF. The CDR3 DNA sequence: TGTGCCAGCAGTCCCGGGGGGGAAGAGACCCAGTACTTC.

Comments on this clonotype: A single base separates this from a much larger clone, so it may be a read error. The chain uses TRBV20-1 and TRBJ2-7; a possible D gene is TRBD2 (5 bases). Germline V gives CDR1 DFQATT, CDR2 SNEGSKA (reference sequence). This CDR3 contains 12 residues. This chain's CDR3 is CCAAVGEYEQYF. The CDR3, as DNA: TGCTGTGCCGCTGTCGGGGAATACGAGCAGTACTTC.